The 14 T cell receptor beta chains listed next were all sequenced from one sample in a study of blood T cell repertoires in COVID-19 (dated by TCRdb to the early 2020s). Libraries were constructed by the immunoSEQ multiplex PCR assay. In its TCRdb copy, this immuneACCESS table keeps in-frame sequences only and misses some clones. Where compared with another copy, unresolved V genes explain less than half of these, and the others have no known cause. The sample has 95,000 to 120,000 clones on record, more than 80% of them singletons. The ten most abundant clones make up around 5.5% of the sample. The sample was peripheral blood. The receptors come from an older woman with COVID-19, enrolled during active disease.

In this sample, this clone turned up a few times. The V gene is TRBV19, the J gene TRBJ1-6; TRBD1 might be the D (6 bases). Deletions cut 5 bases from V and 10 bases from J, with 12 bases between. Germline V lookup: CDR1 LNHDA, CDR2 SQIVND (reference sequence). The CDR3 is 13 amino acids. CDR3 sequence: CASSQGLVSPLHF. Written as DNA, the CDR3 is TGTGCCAGTAGTCAGGGGCTCGTCTCACCCCTCCACTTT. Together with reference TRBV19 and TRBJ1-6, the CDR3 gives the full variable domain: DGGITQSPKYLFRKEGQNVTLSCEQNLNHDAMYWYRQDPGQGLRLIYYSQIVNDFQKGDIAEGYSVSREKKESFPLTVTSAQKNPTAFYLCASSQGLVSPLHFGNGTRLTVT.

This chain uses TRBV5-1 with TRBJ1-3; no clear D. The CDR3 has 15 residues. Germline CDR1 SGHRS, CDR2 YFSETQ. Deletions cut 0 bases from V and 2 bases from J, with 9 bases between. The CDR3 sequence is CASSLGRSPGNTIYF. The CDR3 DNA sequence: TGCGCCAGCAGCTTGGGCAGGTCTCCTGGAAACACCATATATTTT.

This rearrangement joins TRBV7-3 to TRBJ1-1, with D possibly being TRBD1 (5 bases). CDR1 SGHTA and CDR2 FQGTGA come from the germline V gene. This CDR3 is 13 amino acids long. The V end was cut by 4 bases, the J end by 1 base, with 7 bases between. In DNA form, the CDR3 reads TGTGCCAGCAGCTCGACAGAGAACACTGAAGCTTTCTTT. It translates to CASSSTENTEAFF.

This rearrangement joins TRBV11-3 to TRBJ2-1; a possible D gene is TRBD1 (6 bases). The length of the CDR3 is 16 residues. V gave up 2 bases and J gave up 5 bases, with 16 bases separating them. CDR1 and CDR2 from the germline V gene are SGHNT and YENEEA. Here the CDR3 reads CASSLTHREPNNEQFF. As DNA, the CDR3 is TGTGCCAGCAGCTTAACCCACAGGGAGCCAAACAATGAGCAGTTCTTC.

The genes are TRBV5-1 and TRBJ2-2; no reliable D call. V was shortened by 4 bases and J by 5 bases, with 9 bases between the two germline ends. Germline lookup yields CDR1 SGHRS and CDR2 YFSETQ. The CDR3 is 13 amino acids. The CDR3 loop is CASSMTLTGELFF. Here the CDR3 DNA reads TGCGCCAGCAGCATGACTCTTACCGGGGAGCTGTTTTTT.

This chain connects TRBV21-1 to TRBJ1-3. TRBV21-1 is reported as a pseudogene. The CDR3 totals 18 residues. The CDR3 DNA is TGTGCCAGCAGCAAATTAGGAGGCAGGCGGGAATCTGGAAACACCATATATTTT. It yields the protein CASSKLGGRRESGNTIYF.

The chain uses TRBV5-5 and TRBJ2-3, with a possible D match to TRBD2 (5 bases). CDR3 size: 16 residues. The germline V and J ends were trimmed by 0 bases and 0 bases, with 11 bases remaining between them. Per the germline V gene, CDR1 is SGHKS and CDR2 is YYEKEE (reference sequence). The CDR3 DNA follows: TGTGCCAGCAGCTTGGAGCTAGCCTGGAGCACAGATACGCAGTATTTT. Amino acid sequence: CASSLELAWSTDTQYF.

The CDR3 loop reads CASSFSASGYGYTF. The CDR3 bases are TGTGCCAGCAGTTTTTCGGCGAGCGGCTATGGCTACACCTTC. V gene TRBV27 combines with J gene TRBJ1-2, with D unclear. The CDR3 length is 14 residues. Germline CDR1 MNHEY, CDR2 SMNVEV (reference sequence). V dropped 3 bases and J dropped 4 bases, with 12 bases sitting between them.

V and J are TRBV4-3 and TRBJ1-1; unclear D gene. The ends were cut back, 3 bases at V and 6 bases at J, with 11 bases in the middle. This CDR3 spans 13 amino acids. Per the germline V gene, CDR1 is LGHNA and CDR2 is YSLEER. CDR3 region: CASSHEGIAEAFF. CDR3 DNA sequence: TGCGCCAGCAGCCATGAGGGTATCGCTGAAGCTTTCTTT.

The chain links TRBV10-1 to TRBJ2-3; unclear D gene. The CDR3 consists of 14 residues. Trimming took off 3 bases at V and 1 base at J, with 8 bases between the two ends. Germline values: CDR1 WNHNN, CDR2 SYGVQD (reference sequence). CDR3 sequence reads: CASSEGVGTDTQYF. As DNA, the CDR3 is TGCGCCAGCAGTGAAGGAGTAGGCACAGATACGCAGTATTTT.

This clone was observed a few times. The V call is TRBV10-3, the J call TRBJ1-1; D remains ambiguous. Germline CDR1 is ENHRY and CDR2 is SYGVKD. V was trimmed by 6 bases and J by 7 bases, leaving 18 bases between them. The CDR3 consists of 14 residues. In nucleotides, the CDR3 is TGTGCCATCAGCCGGACCGGCGGCGGGGTTGAAGCTTTCTTT. Encoded protein: CAISRTGGGVEAFF.

This clone was found a few times. CDR3: CASSSLGEGRVGEKLFF. The CDR3 region has the DNA TGTGCCAGCAGCTCTCTAGGGGAGGGGCGGGTCGGTGAAAAACTGTTTTTT. The chain is built from TRBV7-8 and TRBJ1-4, with TRBD1 as a possible D gene (5 bases). The germline V gene encodes CDR1 SGHVS and CDR2 FQNEAQ. This CDR3 is 17 amino acids long. Trimming took off 4 bases at V and 7 bases at J, with 22 bases between the two ends.

The V call is TRBV4-3, the J call TRBJ2-1; D might be TRBD1 (8 bases). CDR1 and CDR2 from the germline V gene are LGHNA and YSLEER. This CDR3 comprises 17 residues. V dropped 0 bases and J dropped 12 bases, with 24 bases sitting between them. The CDR3 here is CASSQDRRTGGAGMQFF. CDR3 nucleotide sequence: TGCGCCAGCAGCCAAGATAGGCGCACAGGGGGGGCGGGAATGCAGTTCTTC.

V is TRBV30 and J is TRBJ1-3; D uncertain. Germline CDR1 reads GTSNPN; CDR2 reads SVGIG (reference sequence). This CDR3 contains 11 residues. V lost 2 bases and J 4 bases, leaving 3 bases between the germline ends. As DNA, the CDR3 is TGTGCCTGGAGTCCAGGAAACACCATATATTTT. Its protein is CAWSPGNTIYF.